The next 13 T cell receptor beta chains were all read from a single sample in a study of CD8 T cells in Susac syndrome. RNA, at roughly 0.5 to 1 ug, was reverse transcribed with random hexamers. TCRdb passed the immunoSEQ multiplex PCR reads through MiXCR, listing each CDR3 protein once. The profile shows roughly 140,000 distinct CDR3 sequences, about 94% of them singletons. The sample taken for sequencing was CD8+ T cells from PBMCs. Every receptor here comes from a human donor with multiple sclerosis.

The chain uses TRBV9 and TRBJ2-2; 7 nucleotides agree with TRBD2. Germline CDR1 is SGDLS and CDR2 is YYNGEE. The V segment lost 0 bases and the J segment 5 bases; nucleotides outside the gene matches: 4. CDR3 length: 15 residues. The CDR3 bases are TGTGCCAGCAGCGTAGCCAGCGGGGTTACCGGGGAGCTGTTTTTT. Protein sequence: CASSVASGVTGELFF. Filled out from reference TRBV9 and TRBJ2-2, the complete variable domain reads DSGVTQTPKHLITATGQRVTLRCSPRSGDLSVYWYQQSLDQGLQFLIQYYNGEERAKGNILERFSAQQFPDLHSELNLSSLELGDSALYFCASSVASGVTGELFFGEGSRLTVL.

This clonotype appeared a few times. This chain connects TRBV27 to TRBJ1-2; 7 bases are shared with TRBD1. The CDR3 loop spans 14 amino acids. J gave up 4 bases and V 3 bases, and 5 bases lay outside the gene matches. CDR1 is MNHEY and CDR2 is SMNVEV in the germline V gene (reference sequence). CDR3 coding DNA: TGTGCCAGCAGTTTGTCCGGGACAGCCTATGGCTACACCTTC. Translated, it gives CASSLSGTAYGYTF.

The DNA of the CDR3 is TGTGCCAGCAGCCAGGCCCTCGGATACGAGCAGTACTTC. It specifies CASSQALGYEQYF. The chain recombines TRBV4-2 with TRBJ2-7; D is unresolved. V was cut by 3 bases and J by 4 bases, with 10 bases left in between. Germline loops: CDR1 LGHNA, CDR2 YNFKEQ. CDR3 length equals 13 residues.

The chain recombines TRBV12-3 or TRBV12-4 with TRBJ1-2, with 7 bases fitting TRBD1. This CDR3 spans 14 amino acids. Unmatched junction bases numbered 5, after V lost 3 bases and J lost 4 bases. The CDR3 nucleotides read TGTGCCAGCAGTTTGGCAGGGGGGCTCTATGGCTACACCTTC. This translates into CASSLAGGLYGYTF.

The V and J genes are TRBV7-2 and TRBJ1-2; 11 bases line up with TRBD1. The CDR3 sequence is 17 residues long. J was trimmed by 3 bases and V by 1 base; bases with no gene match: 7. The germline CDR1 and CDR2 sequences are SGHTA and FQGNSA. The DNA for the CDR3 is TGTGCCAGCAGCTTAGTTTATAGGACAGGGGGCGACTATGGCTACACCTTC. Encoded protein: CASSLVYRTGGDYGYTF.

CDR3 DNA sequence: TGTGCCAGCAGTTCCGTCGAGCGGGGGAGCACAGATACGCAGTATTTT. This codes for CASSSVERGSTDTQYF. The chain carries TRBV12-3 or TRBV12-4 and TRBJ2-3; 8 bases align to TRBD2. This CDR3 comprises 16 residues. J lost 0 bases, V lost 4 bases, and 6 bases had no gene match.

The CDR3, as DNA: TGTGCCAGCAGCCCGCGGGGCAGGATGGATGAGCAGTTCTTC. It encodes CASSPRGRMDEQFF. The genes are TRBV3-1 and TRBJ2-1; D perhaps matches TRBD2 (6 bases). The CDR3 covers 14 residues. CDR1 LGHDT and CDR2 YNNKEL come from the germline V gene (reference sequence). The V gene lost 4 bases and the J gene lost 8 bases, with 15 bases spanning the gap.

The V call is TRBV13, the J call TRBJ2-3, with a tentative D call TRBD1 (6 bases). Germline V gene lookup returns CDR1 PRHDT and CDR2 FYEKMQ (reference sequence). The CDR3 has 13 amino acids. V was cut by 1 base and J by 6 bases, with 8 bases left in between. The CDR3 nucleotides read TGTGCCAGCAGCTTAGACACAGGGGATACGCAGTATTTT. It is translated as CASSLDTGDTQYF. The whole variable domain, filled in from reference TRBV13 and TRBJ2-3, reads AAGVIQSPRHLIKEKRETATLKCYPIPRHDTVYWYQQGPGQDPQFLISFYEKMQSDKGSIPDRFSAQQFSDYHSELNMSSLELGDSALYFCASSLDTGDTQYFGPGTRLTVL.

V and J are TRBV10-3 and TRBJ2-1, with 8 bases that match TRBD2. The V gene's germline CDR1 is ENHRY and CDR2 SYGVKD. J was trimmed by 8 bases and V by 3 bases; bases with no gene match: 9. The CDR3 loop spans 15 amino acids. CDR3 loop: CAISDPSGLADEQFF. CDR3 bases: TGTGCCATCAGTGACCCTAGCGGGCTCGCGGATGAGCAGTTCTTC.

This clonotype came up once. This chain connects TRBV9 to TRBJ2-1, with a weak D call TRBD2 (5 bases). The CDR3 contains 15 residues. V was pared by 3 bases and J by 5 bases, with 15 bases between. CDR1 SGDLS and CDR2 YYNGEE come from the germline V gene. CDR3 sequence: CASSELGERDNEQFF. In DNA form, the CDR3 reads TGTGCCAGCAGCGAATTGGGAGAAAGGGACAATGAGCAGTTCTTC.

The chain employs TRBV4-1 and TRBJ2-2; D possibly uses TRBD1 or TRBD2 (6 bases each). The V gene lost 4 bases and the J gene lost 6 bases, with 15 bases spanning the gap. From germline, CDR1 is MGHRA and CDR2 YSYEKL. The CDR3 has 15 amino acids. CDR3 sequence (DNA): TGCGCCAGCAGCCCCCTGATGGGGGGCCCCGGGGAGCTGTTTTTT. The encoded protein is CASSPLMGGPGELFF.

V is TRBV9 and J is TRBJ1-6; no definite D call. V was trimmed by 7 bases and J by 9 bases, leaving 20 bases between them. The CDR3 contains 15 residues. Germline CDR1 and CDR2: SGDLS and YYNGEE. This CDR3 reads CASAASGSNASPLHF. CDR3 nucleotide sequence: TGTGCCAGCGCGGCCTCGGGGAGTAATGCTTCACCCCTCCACTTT.

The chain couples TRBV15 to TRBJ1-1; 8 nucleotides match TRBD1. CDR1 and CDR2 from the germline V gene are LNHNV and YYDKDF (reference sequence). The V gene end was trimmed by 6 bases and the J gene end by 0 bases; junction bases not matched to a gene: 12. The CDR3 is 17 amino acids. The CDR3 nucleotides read TGTGCCACCAGTCCCGCAGTCGGACAGGGAATGAACACTGAAGCTTTCTTT. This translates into CATSPAVGQGMNTEAFF.